This entry lists 23 T cell receptor beta chains sequenced from one sample in a study of OX40 agonist ivuxolimab in advanced cancers. Generated by immunoSEQ multiplex PCR, the TCRdb table keeps only in-frame clones and is missing some. The sample consists of approximately 58,000 clones, about four fifths of them appearing once. Sequenced material: CD4+ or CD8+ T cells sorted from blood, taken in a trial of the OX40 agonist ivuxolimab. Receptor source: an adult with an advanced solid tumor such as melanoma, head and neck, liver or kidney cancer.

The chain recombines TRBV11-2 with TRBJ2-7, with 9 bases matching TRBD2. Germline V gives CDR1 SGHAT, CDR2 FQNNGV. The CDR3 has 17 residues. V gave up 1 base and J gave up 2 bases; unmatched junction bases: 9. In nucleotides, the CDR3 is TGTGCCAGCAGCTTAGCGCGGACTAGCGTCGGGACCTACGAGCAGTACTTC. Protein product: CASSLARTSVGTYEQYF.

The chain recombines TRBV7-3 with TRBJ2-6, with D unresolved. Germline V CDR1 and CDR2: SGHTA, FQGTGA. CDR3 length equals 12 residues. Trimming cost V 5 bases and J 2 bases, with 1 base left between them. CDR3 DNA sequence: TGTGCCAGCAGCCCTGGGGCCAACGTCCTGACTTTC. Translating gives CASSPGANVLTF.

The count of this clone is one. The rearrangement links TRBV9 to TRBJ2-2; 9 nucleotides line up with TRBD1. The trim removed 1 base at V and 0 bases at J, leaving 7 bases unmatched. The CDR3 is made up of 18 amino acids. CDR1 and CDR2 from the germline V gene are SGDLS and YYNGEE. In nucleotides, the CDR3 is TGTGCCAGCAGCGTAACTACAGGGGGCATCGCGAACACCGGGGAGCTGTTTTTT. Its translation: CASSVTTGGIANTGELFF.

The rearrangement joins TRBV7-9 to TRBJ2-2; D is possibly TRBD1 (5 bases). Germline V gene data show CDR1 as SEHNR and CDR2 as FQNEAQ (reference sequence). The CDR3 has 14 residues. The V end lost 5 bases, the J end lost 6 bases, and 13 bases lay between the germline ends. CDR3: CASSLTQGAGELFF. CDR3 nucleotides: TGTGCCAGCAGCCTGACGCAGGGTGCCGGGGAGCTGTTTTTT.

The rearrangement uses TRBV21-1 and TRBJ2-5; the DNA was not used to check the table's D call, TRBD2. TRBV21-1 is a documented pseudogene. The CDR3 is 13 amino acids. The CDR3 sequence: CASSTGGRETQYF. The CDR3 DNA reads TGTGCCAGCAGCACCGGGGGGAGGGAGACCCAGTACTTC.

The CDR3 protein is CASSPRAGETHKQFF. The CDR3 region has the DNA TGTGCCAGTAGTCCTAGAGCGGGAGAGACGCATAAGCAGTTCTTC. V and J are TRBV19 and TRBJ2-1; 8 nucleotides agree with TRBD2. This CDR3 region has 15 residues. With V trimmed by 5 bases and J by 11 bases, 14 bases remained unmatched. The germline CDR1 and CDR2 sequences are LNHDA and SQIVND (reference sequence).

As DNA, the CDR3 is TGTGCCTGGACCGCGCGCGGGACAGGGAGTTCACCCCTCCACTTT. Amino acids: CAWTARGTGSSPLHF. The chain joins TRBV30 to TRBJ1-6; 9 bases map to TRBD1. CDR1 is GTSNPN, CDR2 SVGIG, per germline (reference sequence). This CDR3 spans 15 amino acids. V shed 4 bases, J shed 9 bases, and the junction held 10 bases outside the gene matches. Full variable domain (remainder filled in from reference TRBV30 and TRBJ1-6): SQTIHQWPATLVQPVGSPLSLECTVEGTSNPNLYWYRQAAGRGLQLLFYSVGIGQISSEVPQNLSASRPQDRQFILSSKKLLLSDSGFYLCAWTARGTGSSPLHFGNGTRLTVT.

The chain links TRBV5-6 to TRBJ2-7; D remains ambiguous. The CDR3 has 15 amino acids. CDR1 and CDR2 (germline): SGHDT, YYEEEE. The V and J ends lost 1 base and 2 bases respectively, with 13 bases between them. CDR3 loop: CASSLQLTFAYEQYF. In DNA form, the CDR3 reads TGTGCCAGCAGCTTGCAGCTTACCTTCGCCTACGAGCAGTACTTC.

The V and J genes are TRBV4-1 and TRBJ1-1; 11 bases are a match to TRBD1. This CDR3 has 15 amino acids. The V gene end was trimmed by 4 bases and the J gene end by 11 bases; junction bases not matched to a gene: 12. The germline V gene has CDR1 MGHRA and CDR2 YSYEKL. The chain's CDR3 is CASSPLGQGAKGAFF. The CDR3 bases are TGCGCCAGCAGCCCGTTAGGACAGGGGGCAAAGGGGGCTTTCTTT.

The chain recombines TRBV2 with TRBJ2-7; D is tentatively TRBD1 or TRBD2 (6 bases each). Germline loops: CDR1 SNHLY, CDR2 FYNNEI. This CDR3 is 15 amino acids long. The V gene lost 10 bases and the J gene lost 5 bases, with 24 bases spanning the gap. The CDR3 nucleotides read TGTGCCACCTCCCTGGGCGGGACACTGGGAGACGAGCAGTACTTC. This sequence encodes CATSLGGTLGDEQYF. The complete variable domain, with remaining parts taken from reference TRBV2 and TRBJ2-7, reads EPEVTQTPSHQVTQMGQEVILRCVPISNHLYFYWYRQILGQKVEFLVSFYNNEISEKSEIFDDQFSVERPDGSNFTLKIRSTKLEDSAMYFCATSLGGTLGDEQYFGPGTRLTVT.

CDR3 region: CASSELSVLYGYTF. The CDR3 DNA reads as TGTGCCAGCAGTGAGTTATCCGTTCTCTATGGCTACACCTTC. The genes are TRBV25-1 and TRBJ1-2; no clear D. Germline lookup yields CDR1 MGHDK and CDR2 SYGVNS. The CDR3 has 14 residues. The V and J ends lost 3 bases and 4 bases respectively, with 12 bases between them.

The rearrangement joins TRBV6-1 to TRBJ1-1; D not resolved. The CDR3 runs 11 residues. Germline V gene sequence: CDR1 MNHNS, CDR2 SASEGT. The ends were cut back, 11 bases at V and 1 base at J, with 8 bases in the middle. The CDR3: CAGVKNTEAFF. The CDR3 DNA is TGTGCCGGCGTCAAGAACACTGAAGCTTTCTTT.

CDR3: CAWSVASGRVTDTQYF. The CDR3 DNA reads as TGTGCCTGGAGTGTGGCTAGCGGGAGGGTCACAGATACGCAGTATTTT. The chain is built from TRBV30 and TRBJ2-3; 12 bases fit TRBD2. The CDR3 length is 16 residues. V was clipped by 0 bases and J by 2 bases; unmatched bases: 3. Germline V gene data show CDR1 as GTSNPN and CDR2 as SVGIG (reference sequence).

The chain recombines TRBV4-1 with TRBJ2-7; 11 bases agree with TRBD2. This CDR3 has 15 amino acids. V dropped 3 bases and J dropped 2; count of bases not matched to a gene: 3. Looked up from germline, CDR1 is MGHRA and CDR2 is YSYEKL. CDR3 region: CASSQLAGGPYEQYF. Here the CDR3 DNA reads TGCGCCAGCAGCCAGTTAGCGGGAGGGCCCTACGAGCAGTACTTC.

CDR3 DNA sequence: TGTGCCAGCAGCTTGACAGGGCTGAACACTGAAGCTTTCTTT. It specifies CASSLTGLNTEAFF. V gene TRBV9 combines with J gene TRBJ1-1; 7 nucleotides align to TRBD1. CDR1 and CDR2 (germline): SGDLS, YYNGEE. Trimming at V came to 4 bases and at J to 0 bases, leaving 3 bases not matched to a gene. The CDR3 loop spans 14 amino acids. The variable domain in full, completed from reference TRBV9 and TRBJ1-1, reads DSGVTQTPKHLITATGQRVTLRCSPRSGDLSVYWYQQSLDQGLQFLIQYYNGEERAKGNILERFSAQQFPDLHSELNLSSLELGDSALYFCASSLTGLNTEAFFGQGTRLTVV.

V gene TRBV28 combines with J gene TRBJ2-3; the D gene could be TRBD1 or TRBD2 (5 bases each). Per the germline V gene, CDR1 is MDHEN and CDR2 is SYDVKM. The ends were cut back, 6 bases at V and 3 bases at J, with 19 bases in the middle. The CDR3 spans 16 residues. The CDR3 sequence: CASSPGGGKGTDTQYF. The CDR3 nucleotides are TGTGCCAGCAGCCCGGGTGGGGGAAAAGGAACAGATACGCAGTATTTT.

This rearrangement joins TRBV10-3 to TRBJ2-2; no clear D. V dropped 2 bases and J dropped 1 base, with 8 bases sitting between them. CDR3 size: 15 residues. Germline CDR1 reads ENHRY; CDR2 reads SYGVKD. The CDR3 coding sequence is TGTGCCATCAGTGAGGGTTATAGGAACACCGGGGAGCTGTTTTTT. Encoded protein: CAISEGYRNTGELFF.

The gene calls are TRBV9 and TRBJ2-7, with 7 positions matching TRBD2. V lost 3 bases to trimming and J lost 5 bases; unmatched junction nucleotides: 11. CDR1 is SGDLS, CDR2 YYNGEE, per germline. This CDR3 is 15 amino acids long. The CDR3 DNA reads TGTGCCAGCAGCGCCCGGTCGGGGGGATTGGACGAGCAGTACTTC. Encoded protein: CASSARSGGLDEQYF. The full variable domain, completed using reference TRBV9 and TRBJ2-7, is DSGVTQTPKHLITATGQRVTLRCSPRSGDLSVYWYQQSLDQGLQFLIQYYNGEERAKGNILERFSAQQFPDLHSELNLSSLELGDSALYFCASSARSGGLDEQYFGPGTRLTVT.

J is TRBJ1-3 and V is TRBV5-6; weak D call: TRBD1 (5 bases). The CDR3 totals 16 residues. CDR1 SGHDT and CDR2 YYEEEE come from the germline V gene. Trimming pared 1 base from V and 3 bases from J, leaving 14 bases between. Here the CDR3 DNA reads TGTGCCAGCAGCTTGTACGAGGCAGGGATTGGAAACACCATATATTTT. Translation: CASSLYEAGIGNTIYF.

This clone has only one observation. The chain has TRBV7-2 and TRBJ1-5; 7 positions agree with TRBD1. CDR1 SGHTA and CDR2 FQGNSA come from the germline V gene. Losses at the gene ends were 3 bases for V and 6 bases for J; bases not matched to a gene: 2. The CDR3 totals 13 residues. The CDR3 loop is CASSFDRAQPQHF. In nucleotides, the CDR3 is TGTGCCAGCAGCTTTGACAGGGCTCAGCCCCAGCATTTT. Full variable domain (missing parts from reference TRBV7-2 and TRBJ1-5): GAGVSQSPSNKVTEKGKDVELRCDPISGHTALYWYRQSLGQGLEFLIYFQGNSAPDKSGLPSDRFSAERTGGSVSTLTIQRTQQEDSAVYLCASSFDRAQPQHFGDGTRLSIL.

The rearrangement uses TRBV10-2 and TRBJ1-3; weak D call: TRBD1 (5 bases). CDR1 WSHSY and CDR2 SAAADI come from the germline V gene. V shed 8 bases and J shed 3 bases, with 11 bases lying between them. CDR3 length: 13 residues. The chain's CDR3 is CASGGDGGNTIYF. The CDR3 DNA follows: TGCGCCAGCGGAGGGGACGGTGGAAACACCATATATTTT.

The chain couples TRBV9 to TRBJ2-4; TRBD1 matches 8 bases. The V segment lost 0 bases and the J segment 3 bases; nucleotides outside the gene matches: 8. The CDR3 has 17 amino acids. CDR1 is SGDLS, CDR2 YYNGEE, per germline. The CDR3, as DNA: TGTGCCAGCAGCGTAGGTTCAGGGGGCCTCGACAAAAACATTCAGTACTTC. The encoded protein is CASSVGSGGLDKNIQYF.

This clone has just a few counts. The rearrangement uses TRBV28 and TRBJ1-5, with D unclear. The CDR3 sequence is 12 residues long. The germline V gene has CDR1 MDHEN and CDR2 SYDVKM. The V gene lost 5 bases and the J gene lost 5 bases, with 7 bases spanning the gap. The CDR3 region is CASSAKDQPQHF. The CDR3 DNA is TGTGCCAGCAGTGCTAAGGATCAGCCCCAGCATTTT. Drawing the rest from reference TRBV28 and TRBJ1-5, the complete variable domain is DVKVTQSSRYLVKRTGEKVFLECVQDMDHENMFWYRQDPGLGLRLIYFSYDVKMKEKGDIPEGYSVSREKKERFSLILESASTNQTSMYLCASSAKDQPQHFGDGTRLSIL.